Listed below are T cell receptor beta chains from one sample, sequenced in a study of blood T cell repertoires in COVID-19. Clones were read by immunoSEQ multiplex PCR, and TCRdb kept only the in-frame ones, dropping some. Counted here are 55,000 to 65,000 clones, approximately 82% occurring once; the ten biggest clones make up roughly 6%. The sample consisted of peripheral blood. These receptors were collected from a woman aged 55-75 years with acute or convalescent COVID-19. Each CDR3 is given with its conserved first and last residue. Each record gives: V gene, J gene, D gene, clone size, CDR3 protein, CDR3 DNA. The D gene is left open where the match is weak. The size of a clone is reported for some rows only, either as once, few or many, or as a class for expanded clones.

TRBV29-1	TRBJ1-1	TRBD1	NA	CSVKTGGREAFF	TGCAGCGTCAAGACAGGGGGTCGTGAAGCTTTCTTT
TRBV5-6	TRBJ1-1	NA	NA	CASSPRAGNTEAFF	TGTGCCAGCAGCCCCAGGGCAGGGAACACTGAAGCTTTCTTT
TRBV24-1	TRBJ2-3	TRBD2	NA	CATSDHPSGGTPDTQYF	TGTGCCACCAGTGATCACCCTAGCGGGGGGACCCCAGATACGCAGTATTTT
TRBV18	TRBJ1-1	TRBD1	NA	CASSSQGDTEAFF	TGTGCCAGCTCATCACAGGGGGACACTGAAGCTTTCTTT
TRBV7-3	TRBJ2-7	NA	NA	CASSPTHPYEQYF	TGTGCCAGCAGCCCAACTCATCCCTACGAGCAGTACTTC
TRBV7-9	TRBJ2-7	TRBD1	NA	CASSLGEQGVEQYF	TGTGCCAGCAGCTTAGGGGAGCAGGGGGTCGAGCAGTACTTC
TRBV2	TRBJ1-6	NA	NA	CASSAQGKIAPLHF	TGTGCCAGCAGTGCACAGGGAAAAATAGCACCCCTCCACTTT
TRBV19	TRBJ1-4	NA	NA	CASSRARGNGKEKLFF	TGTGCCAGTAGTAGGGCGCGGGGGAATGGGAAGGAAAAACTGTTTTTT
TRBV9	TRBJ1-3	NA	once	CASSPSVTGGSGNTIYF	TGTGCCAGCAGCCCTTCTGTAACAGGTGGCTCTGGAAACACCATATATTTT
TRBV24-1	TRBJ2-2	TRBD1	NA	CATSDEGQGHTGELFF	TGTGCCACCAGTGACGAGGGACAGGGACACACCGGGGAGCTGTTTTTT
TRBV24-1	TRBJ1-6	NA	NA	CATSDPRWGHSPLHF	TGTGCCACCAGTGACCCTAGGTGGGGGCATTCACCCCTCCACTTT
TRBV7-6	TRBJ2-7	NA	NA	CASSLDRPRSYEQYF	TGTGCCAGCAGCTTAGACAGGCCCCGCTCCTACGAGCAGTACTTC
TRBV3-1/TRBV3-2	TRBJ2-7	TRBD2	NA	CASSQGPSGGMDEQYF	TGTGCCAGCAGCCAAGGACCTAGCGGGGGGATGGACGAGCAGTACTTC
TRBV18	TRBJ1-2	NA	NA	CASLGPAYYGYTF	TGTGCCAGCCTGGGCCCCGCGTACTATGGCTACACCTTC
TRBV19	TRBJ1-5	NA	few	CASSINTQEHQPQHF	TGTGCCAGTAGTATTAATACACAGGAACATCAGCCCCAGCATTTT
TRBV5-1	TRBJ1-2	NA	NA	CASTNGHGTFSGGYTF	TGCGCCAGCACCAACGGACACGGAACGTTTTCTGGGGGCTACACCTTC
TRBV11-2	TRBJ2-5	NA	NA	CASSGRGTRQETQYF	TGTGCCAGCAGCGGACGTGGGACACGACAAGAGACCCAGTACTTC
TRBV7-2	TRBJ1-1	NA	NA	CASSPGSYTEAFF	TGTGCCAGCAGCCCCGGGTCTTACACTGAAGCTTTCTTT
TRBV20-1	TRBJ2-7	NA	NA	CSASREGRYEQYF	TGCAGTGCTAGTCGAGAAGGGAGGTACGAGCAGTACTTC
TRBV19	TRBJ1-2	TRBD1	NA	CASSPDRISYGYTF	TGTGCCAGTAGCCCGGACAGGATCAGTTATGGCTACACCTTC
TRBV10-3	TRBJ2-2	TRBD2	NA	CASRRLAGNTGELFF	TGTGCCTCCCGTCGTCTAGCGGGGAACACCGGGGAGCTGTTTTTT
TRBV5-1	TRBJ2-7	TRBD1	NA	CASSYDRGSSYEQYF	TGCGCCAGCAGCTACGACAGGGGTAGCTCCTACGAGCAGTACTTC
TRBV5-6	TRBJ2-2	NA	once	CASSSPQGLWTGELFF	TGTGCCAGCAGCTCCCCCCAGGGTTTATGGACCGGGGAGCTGTTTTTT
TRBV3-1/TRBV3-2	TRBJ2-3	NA	once	CASSQEHSGGTDTQYF	TGTGCCAGCAGCCAGGAACACTCGGGAGGCACAGATACGCAGTATTTT
TRBV19	TRBJ2-3	NA	NA	CASGGRTITDTQYF	TGTGCCAGCGGAGGGCGGACGATCACAGATACGCAGTATTTT
TRBV28	TRBJ1-2	NA	NA	CASTSLGAYGYTF	TGTGCCAGCACCTCTCTTGGGGCCTATGGCTACACCTTC
TRBV5-4	TRBJ1-2	TRBD1	NA	CASSSNTGTGVGYTF	TGTGCCAGCAGCTCGAATACCGGGACAGGGGTTGGCTACACCTTC
TRBV6-4	TRBJ1-5	NA	NA	CASSARDNQPQHF	TGTGCCAGCAGTGCCCGGGACAATCAGCCCCAGCATTTT
TRBV5-5	TRBJ1-2	NA	NA	CASSLDGREAYGYTF	TGTGCCAGCAGCTTGGACGGACGGGAGGCGTATGGCTACACCTTC
TRBV5-4	TRBJ1-6	TRBD1	few	CASSPTDRGNSPLHF	TGTGCCAGCAGCCCAACCGACAGGGGAAATTCACCCCTCCACTTT
TRBV7-2	TRBJ2-3	TRBD1	few	CASSSAWTGGNTDTQYF	TGTGCCAGCAGCTCTGCCTGGACAGGGGGAAACACAGATACGCAGTATTTT
TRBV27	TRBJ1-1	NA	NA	CASSLLSGTGGTEAFF	TGTGCCAGCAGTTTATTATCGGGGACCGGGGGCACTGAAGCTTTCTTT
TRBV4-1	TRBJ2-1	TRBD2	NA	CASSLQLAGAFNEQFF	TGCGCCAGCAGCCTACAACTAGCGGGGGCTTTTAATGAGCAGTTCTTC
TRBV7-9	TRBJ1-1	NA	NA	CASSLGTGERAFF	TGTGCCAGCAGCTTAGGGACCGGGGAACGGGCTTTCTTT
TRBV7-8	TRBJ1-4	TRBD1	NA	CASSLAGQGIINEKLFF	TGTGCCAGCAGCTTAGCGGGACAGGGCATAATTAATGAAAAACTGTTTTTT
TRBV5-5	TRBJ2-7	TRBD2	NA	CASSFPTSGRPYEQYF	TGTGCCAGCAGCTTCCCGACTAGCGGGCGACCCTACGAGCAGTACTTC
TRBV6-6	TRBJ1-2	TRBD1	NA	CASNLGQGYSGYTF	TGTGCCAGCAACTTAGGACAGGGATATAGTGGCTACACCTTC
TRBV6-5	TRBJ1-5	TRBD1	NA	CASSPRDRVNQPQHF	TGTGCCAGCAGTCCCCGGGACAGGGTAAATCAGCCCCAGCATTTT
TRBV7-3	TRBJ2-2	TRBD2	NA	CASSFLRLAGENTGELFF	TGTGCCAGCAGCTTCTTAAGACTAGCGGGGGAGAACACCGGGGAGCTGTTTTTT
TRBV9	TRBJ1-2	TRBD1	NA	CASSSGQRNYGYTF	TGTGCCAGCAGCTCGGGACAGCGTAACTATGGCTACACCTTC
TRBV7-7	TRBJ1-3	TRBD1	NA	CASSMGQSSGNTIYF	TGTGCCAGCAGCATGGGACAGAGCTCTGGAAACACCATATATTTT
TRBV19	TRBJ1-4	NA	NA	CASSGGDNEKLFF	TGTGCCAGTAGCGGGGGGGATAATGAAAAACTGTTTTTT
TRBV6-1	TRBJ2-2	NA	NA	CASSEFWALNTGELFF	TGTGCCAGCAGTGAATTTTGGGCATTGAACACCGGGGAGCTGTTTTTT
TRBV5-6	TRBJ2-7	NA	NA	CASRRTGAQYF	TGTGCCAGCAGACGAACTGGGGCGCAGTACTTC
TRBV4-1	TRBJ2-4	NA	NA	CASSQGDSPPADF	TGCGCCAGCAGCCAAGGGGACTCCCCGCCGGCGGACTTC
TRBV7-9	TRBJ1-2	NA	NA	CASSSRGTNYGYTF	TGTGCCAGCAGCAGCAGGGGAACCAACTATGGCTACACCTTC
TRBV5-6	TRBJ1-2	NA	NA	CASADNTGYTF	TGTGCCAGCGCAGACAATACGGGCTACACCTTC
TRBV2	TRBJ2-5	NA	NA	CASRSVRKTQYF	TGTGCCAGCAGGAGTGTGAGGAAGACCCAGTACTTC
TRBV3-1/TRBV3-2	TRBJ2-3	TRBD2	NA	CASSTGLAGTDTQYF	TGTGCCAGCAGCACCGGACTAGCGGGGACAGATACGCAGTATTTT
TRBV7-9	TRBJ2-2	NA	NA	CASSPTRGNTGELFF	TGTGCCAGCAGTCCAACGCGGGGGAACACCGGGGAGCTGTTTTTT
TRBV27	TRBJ2-5	TRBD2	NA	CASSTGTGGETQYF	TGTGCCAGCAGTACCGGGACGGGGGGGGAGACCCAGTACTTC
TRBV7-9	TRBJ1-1	NA	NA	CASSPLRNTEAFF	TGTGCCAGCAGCCCCCTCCGGAACACTGAAGCTTTCTTT
TRBV3-1/TRBV3-2	TRBJ2-6	TRBD1	NA	CASSQDLWDRGSGANVLTF	TGTGCCAGCAGCCAAGATCTCTGGGACAGGGGGTCTGGGGCCAACGTCCTGACTTTC
TRBV11-2	TRBJ2-1	NA	NA	CASSLSAGANEQFF	TGTGCCAGCAGCTTAAGTGCGGGGGCGAATGAGCAGTTCTTC
TRBV5-1	TRBJ2-7	TRBD2	NA	CASSLEGGGAYEQYF	TGCGCCAGCAGCTTGGAAGGCGGGGGGGCCTACGAGCAGTACTTC
TRBV5-5	TRBJ2-5	NA	NA	CASSLAQAEETQYF	TGTGCCAGCAGCTTGGCACAGGCGGAAGAGACCCAGTACTTC
TRBV27	TRBJ1-6	NA	NA	CASSLANSPLHF	TGTGCCAGCAGCCTAGCTAATTCACCCCTCCACTTT
TRBV30	TRBJ1-5	TRBD1	NA	CAWSRRTGGFNQPQHF	TGTGCCTGGAGTAGGAGGACAGGGGGCTTCAATCAGCCCCAGCATTTT
TRBV3-1/TRBV3-2	TRBJ1-3	TRBD1	once	CASTNDRGISGNTIYF	TGTGCCAGCACAAACGACAGGGGGATCTCTGGAAACACCATATATTTT